The 14 T cell receptor beta chains reported below all come from one sample, sequenced in a study of blood T cell repertoires in COVID-19. The table came from immunoSEQ multiplex PCR; TCRdb's copy has only in-frame clones and leaves some out. The sample yields some 90,000 clones, nearly 90% seen once. Sequenced input: peripheral blood. Every receptor here comes from an elderly woman with active COVID-19.

This sequence joins TRBV19 and TRBJ1-6, with a weak D call TRBD1 (6 bases). Deletions cut 6 bases from V and 2 bases from J, with 11 bases between. The V gene's germline CDR1 is LNHDA and CDR2 SQIVND (reference sequence). The CDR3 runs to 15 residues. This CDR3 reads CASSQQGPYNSPLHF. The DNA of the CDR3 is TGTGCCAGTAGCCAACAGGGCCCCTATAATTCACCCCTCCACTTT.

The chain uses TRBV7-3 and TRBJ2-1; TRBD1 is a possible D gene (6 bases). Germline V lookup: CDR1 SGHTA, CDR2 FQGTGA. Trimming left V 1 base short and J 0 bases short, with 13 bases between. This CDR3 contains 17 residues. The CDR3 region has the DNA TGTGCCAGCAGCTTAAAAAAGGGCAGGGGCTCCTACAATGAGCAGTTCTTC. Protein product: CASSLKKGRGSYNEQFF.

The chain couples TRBV19 to TRBJ1-2; D is perhaps TRBD1 (5 bases). V was trimmed by 6 bases and J by 6 bases, leaving 17 bases between them. The CDR3 spans 14 residues. Germline CDR1 and CDR2: LNHDA and SQIVND (reference sequence). Here the CDR3 reads CASRNFQGLHGYTF. The CDR3 bases are TGTGCCAGTAGGAACTTCCAGGGTCTCCATGGCTACACCTTC.

The chain couples TRBV5-1 to TRBJ2-7, with TRBD1 as a possible D gene (7 bases). This CDR3 region has 13 residues. CDR1 and CDR2 (germline): SGHRS, YFSETQ. The V and J ends lost 4 bases and 3 bases respectively, with 11 bases between them. The CDR3 nucleotides are TGCGCCAGCAGCCGGCAGGGGGGCTACGAGCAGTACTTC. Protein: CASSRQGGYEQYF.

The V and J genes are TRBV28 and TRBJ2-3; TRBD1 is a possible D gene (6 bases). The germline CDR1 and CDR2 sequences are MDHEN and SYDVKM. The germline V and J ends were trimmed by 2 bases and 8 bases, with 14 bases remaining between them. The CDR3 sequence is 14 residues long. CDR3 amino acids: CASSLSAQGFTQYF. Here the CDR3 DNA reads TGTGCCAGCAGTTTAAGTGCCCAGGGGTTTACGCAGTATTTT.

CDR3 region: CASSTRGANYEQYF. CDR3 in DNA: TGTGCCAGCAGCACTCGCGGGGCCAACTACGAGCAGTACTTC. The chain recombines TRBV9 with TRBJ2-7, with D tentatively TRBD2 (6 bases). The V and J ends lost 4 bases and 3 bases respectively, with 14 bases between them. Germline V gene sequence: CDR1 SGDLS, CDR2 YYNGEE. This CDR3 has 14 amino acids.

The rearrangement joins TRBV2 to TRBJ2-2; D possibly corresponds to TRBD1 (5 bases). V shed 7 bases and J shed 5 bases, with 14 bases lying between them. This CDR3 contains 14 residues. Germline CDR1 and CDR2: SNHLY and FYNNEI. The DNA of the CDR3 is TGTGCCAGCATGTGGCAGGGTGGGACCGGGGAGCTGTTTTTT. This gives the protein CASMWQGGTGELFF.

The chain joins TRBV5-3 to TRBJ2-7; TRBD2 agrees at 8 bases. TRBV5-3 is assigned to the ORF class and has an uncertain function. J was trimmed by 3 bases and V by 1 base; bases with no gene match: 21. CDR3 size: 20 residues. The CDR3 region has the DNA TGTGCCAGAAGCTTGCTATCGTACCCTGCGACGGGAGGGAAGAACTACGAGCAGTACTTC. Translation: CARSLLSYPATGGKNYEQYF.

J is TRBJ1-2 and V is TRBV6-6; 8 bases line up with TRBD1. J gave up 4 bases and V 8 bases, and 3 bases lay outside the gene matches. Germline values: CDR1 MNHNY, CDR2 SVGAGI (reference sequence). This CDR3 contains 12 residues. DNA of the CDR3: TGTGCCAGCGGAGACAGGGGCTATGGCTACACCTTC. It specifies CASGDRGYGYTF.

The gene calls are TRBV5-1 and TRBJ2-2; TRBD1 agrees at 7 bases. Germline V gene sequence: CDR1 SGHRS, CDR2 YFSETQ. V lost 0 bases, J lost 0 bases, and 5 bases stayed unmatched. The CDR3 runs 17 residues. CDR3 DNA: TGCGCCAGCAGCTTGGCCTCAACAGGGGCGAACACCGGGGAGCTGTTTTTT. It yields the protein CASSLASTGANTGELFF.

The chain has TRBV28 and TRBJ2-1; 13 positions match TRBD2. Unmatched junction bases numbered 2, after V lost 5 bases and J lost 4 bases. The CDR3 spans 15 residues. From germline, CDR1 is MDHEN and CDR2 SYDVKM. This CDR3 is CASSPLAGGYNEQFF. In DNA, the CDR3 is TGTGCCAGCAGTCCACTAGCGGGAGGGTACAATGAGCAGTTCTTC.

The V call is TRBV3-1 (or the pseudogene TRBV3-2), the J call TRBJ2-7; D ambiguous. V was cut by 4 bases and J by 0 bases, with 4 bases left in between. Germline CDR1 and CDR2: LGHDT and YNNKEL (reference sequence). CDR3 length equals 12 residues. The CDR3 loop is CASSPSSYEQYF. The CDR3 bases are TGTGCCAGCAGCCCGAGCTCCTACGAGCAGTACTTC.

The chain recombines TRBV11-3 with TRBJ2-2, with 8 bases identical to TRBD1. The J segment lost 13 bases and the V segment lost 3 bases, leaving 10 bases of the junction unmatched. Germline V gene sequence: CDR1 SGHNT, CDR2 YENEEA. The CDR3 is 14 amino acids. The CDR3 reads CASSLGRGRGGLFF. DNA of the CDR3: TGTGCCAGCAGCTTGGGCAGGGGGCGAGGAGGGCTGTTTTTT.

V is TRBV7-8 and J is TRBJ1-1; TRBD1 matches at 12 bases. CDR1 and CDR2 from the germline V gene are SGHVS and FQNEAQ. J was trimmed by 4 bases and V by 0 bases; bases with no gene match: 9. The CDR3 covers 18 residues. CDR3 nucleotides: TGTGCCAGCAGCTTAGCTTGGGACAGGGGGCTTTCGGTCACTGAAGCTTTCTTT. Translation gives CASSLAWDRGLSVTEAFF.